This section outlines one T cell receptor beta chain sequence together with its context. Its target is not known. These data come from a study of CD8 T cells in Susac syndrome. When the RNA was reverse transcribed, random hexamers were used with an input of roughly 0.5 to 1 ug. The CDR3 of TCR beta was amplified by immunoSEQ multiplex PCR across 54 Vbeta and 13 Jbeta. TCRdb used MiXCR to reprocess the immunoSEQ multiplex PCR reads, holding one entry per CDR3 protein. The data show about 73,000 distinct CDR3 sequences, approximately 95% seen once. Study results and limitations: As the study acknowledged, the number of individuals who were part of its TCR sequencing and HLA analysis was relatively small.

Deletions cut 2 bases from V and 0 bases from J, with 8 bases between. The CDR3 contains 14 residues. Germline loops: CDR1 SQVTM, CDR2 ANQGSEA. Patients with stable or active relapsing-remitting disease, all of them treatment-naive, made up the multiple sclerosis controls. Both CD4+ and CD8+ T cells were negatively isolated, and TEMRA cells underwent FACS enrichment. The chain joins TRBV29-1 to TRBJ2-4; the D gene is possibly TRBD1 (6 bases). This receptor was identified in a human donor with multiple sclerosis. Sequenced input: CD8+ T cells from PBMCs. CDR3 region: CSVETGRAKNIQYF. CDR3 sequence (DNA): TGCAGCGTTGAAACAGGGCGAGCCAAAAACATTCAGTACTTC.